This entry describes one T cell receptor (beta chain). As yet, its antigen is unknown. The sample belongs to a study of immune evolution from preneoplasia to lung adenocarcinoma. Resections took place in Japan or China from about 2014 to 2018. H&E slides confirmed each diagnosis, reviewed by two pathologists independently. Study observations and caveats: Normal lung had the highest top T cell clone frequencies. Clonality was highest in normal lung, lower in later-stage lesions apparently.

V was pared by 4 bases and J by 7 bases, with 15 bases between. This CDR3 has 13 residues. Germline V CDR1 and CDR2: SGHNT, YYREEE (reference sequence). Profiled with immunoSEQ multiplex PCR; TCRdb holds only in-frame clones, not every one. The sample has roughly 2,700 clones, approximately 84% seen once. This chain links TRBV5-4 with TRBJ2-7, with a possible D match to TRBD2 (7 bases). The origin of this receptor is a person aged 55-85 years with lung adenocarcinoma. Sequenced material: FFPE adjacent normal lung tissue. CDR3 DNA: TGTGCCAGCAGCCGGGGAGGGGGGCTTGAGCAGTACTTC. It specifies CASSRGGGLEQYF.